The T cell receptor (beta chain) under discussion was sequenced for a study of blood T cell repertoires in COVID-19 (dated by TCRdb to 2018 to 2020). For context, the study as a whole: Samples covering the acute and convalescent phases of COVID-19 were provided by collaborators in the United States, Italy and Spain. The material from the prospective study consisted of cDNA or gDNA derived from T cells, B-cell-depleted T cells, or PBMCs. The dataset comprised deeply sampled blood TCRbeta repertoires from subjects exposed to, actively infected with, or recovered from COVID-19. The repertoires were released in a freely available public database meant as a resource for research on the immune response to SARS-CoV-2. Samples came from the ongoing ImmuneRACE study (first 160 participants) plus 1,254 subjects from 6 global collaborators. Sample metadata almost always included a de-identified subject ID, COVID-19 status, age in years and sex. Where available, HLA class I and class II types were obtained from metadata supplied by the sample provider rather than from assay-based typing.

TCRbeta CDR3 regions were amplified from genomic DNA by means of the immunoSEQ Assay, a bias-controlled multiplex PCR. In the authors' own workflow: Nucleated cell counts per sample were estimated from amplification of reference gene primers within the assay. To quantify the absolute abundance of each unique TCRbeta CDR3 rearrangement, sequence reads were collapsed and filtered. For each sample, productive Simpson clonality was calculated as the square root of Simpson's diversity index over productive rearrangements. What TCRdb holds here is the immuneACCESS table cut down to in-frame rearrangements. Part of the clones is not present; checked against another copy, under half of the missing clones reflect an unresolved V gene, and the others are unexplained. V and J calls and clone size are copied from that table; D and trimming were computed from the DNA. This sample is represented by around 49,000 clones; 81% of them were singletons. The ten top clones hold about a fifth of the sample.

Sequences SGHRS (CDR1) and YFSETQ (CDR2) are obtained from the germline V gene. Clipping removes 3 bases from V and 0 bases from J, with 5 as the unmatched junction base count. The cysteine opens and the phenylalanine closes a CDR3 of 16 amino acids. Only the CDR3 part of the read is kept: 48 bases, read in frame from the first base. This clone was counted a few times. The antigen it recognizes is unknown. Within one base of it there is no much larger clone, and no base qualities were kept. The paper as a whole reports these results and caveats: The amount of clinical and demographic metadata varied by source and participant and was provided uncurated.

One collaborating source in Seattle enrolled patients during active infection and followed them longitudinally through the course of disease. Each collaborating institution followed its own protocols to collect whole blood in K2EDTA tubes. For TCRbeta analysis, collaborators shipped samples as frozen whole blood, isolated PBMCs, or DNA extracted from either of those sample types. The chain uses TRBV5-1 and TRBJ1-4; 7 nucleotides in the junction match TRBD1. The sequenced material came from peripheral blood. This TCR came from an elderly woman with COVID-19, enrolled during active disease. The CDR3 corresponds to CASSSRTGSTNEKLFF. The DNA sequence is TGCGCCAGCAGCTCCCGGACAGGTTCAACTAATGAAAAACTGTTTTTT.